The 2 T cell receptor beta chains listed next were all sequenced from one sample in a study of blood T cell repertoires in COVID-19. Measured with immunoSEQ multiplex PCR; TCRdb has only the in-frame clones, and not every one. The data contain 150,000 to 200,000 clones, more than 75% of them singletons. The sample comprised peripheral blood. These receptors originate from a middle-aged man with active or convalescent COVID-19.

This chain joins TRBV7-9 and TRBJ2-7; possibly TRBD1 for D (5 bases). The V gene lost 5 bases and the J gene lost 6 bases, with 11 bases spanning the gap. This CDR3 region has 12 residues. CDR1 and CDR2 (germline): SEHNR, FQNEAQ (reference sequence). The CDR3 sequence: CASSGIGVEQYF. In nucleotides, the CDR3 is TGTGCCAGCAGCGGGATAGGGGTCGAGCAGTACTTC.

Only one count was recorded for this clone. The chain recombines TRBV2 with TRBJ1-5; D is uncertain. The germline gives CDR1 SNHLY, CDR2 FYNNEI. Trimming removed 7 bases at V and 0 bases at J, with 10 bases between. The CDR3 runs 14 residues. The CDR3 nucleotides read TGTGCCAGCAAGGCGGAATATAGCAATCAGCCCCAGCATTTT. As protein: CASKAEYSNQPQHF.